A single sample is the source of the 3 T cell receptor beta chains below, sequenced in a study of spatial heterogeneity in lung cancer (dated by TCRdb to the late 2010s). Library preparation used 5' RACE. The sequencer listed for this sample is NextSeq 500. In-frame beta chains were kept once TCRdb had trimmed the public reads at Q25 with fastp and called clones with MiXCR. Every entry covers one CDR3 protein and lists the most common genes and DNA from its rows. The sample data list 50,000 to 60,000 distinct CDR3 sequences, and 7.4% of these were observed just once. Of the sample, approximately 40% falls within the top ten clones. The time point label here, explained by the study, means: blood at routine non-recurrence follow-up after resection. For TCR sequencing, whole RNA was extracted from tumor and nontumor lung tissue, or from cryopreserved PBMC samples, and no cell sorting was done. The specimen comprised PBMCs, sampled at follow-up. All receptors derive from a female donor with early-stage non-small cell lung cancer.

This clonotype was counted many times. This CDR3 is CASSFSGLAGAEQFF. Here the CDR3 DNA reads TGTGCCAGCAGTTTCTCGGGGCTAGCGGGGGCTGAGCAGTTCTTC. The rearrangement uses TRBV12-3 or TRBV12-4 and TRBJ2-1, with TRBD2 matching 10 bases. Trimming removed 3 bases from V and 9 bases from J; junction bases left unmatched: 8. The CDR3 spans 15 residues.

This clonotype was detected many times. The chain recombines TRBV6-5 with TRBJ1-5; D gene unclear. Between the trimmed V and J ends, which lost 4 bases and 2 bases, there was a span of 15 bases. Germline CDR1 reads MNHEY; CDR2 reads SVGAGI. The CDR3 contains 16 residues. CDR3 DNA sequence: TGTGCCAGCAGTTCCCGGGTCTGGAAGGGCAATCAGCCCCAGCATTTT. It is translated as CASSSRVWKGNQPQHF.

In its sample, this clonotype is medium-sized (0.01 to 0.1%). The V call is TRBV12-3 or TRBV12-4, the J call TRBJ1-6, with 7 bases that match TRBD1. Trimming removed 3 bases from V and 8 bases from J; junction bases left unmatched: 4. The CDR3 consists of 14 residues. The CDR3 sequence: CASSFGTEYSPLHF. CDR3 DNA sequence: TGTGCCAGCAGTTTTGGGACAGAGTATTCACCCCTCCACTTT.